Presented here are 25 T cell receptor beta chains from one specimen sequenced in a study of shared clonotypes between healthy human individuals. TCRdb's table, derived via immunoSEQ multiplex PCR, lists solely in-frame clones and lacks some. This repertoire shows about 1.5 million clones, 95% to 99% found once; its top ten account for roughly 0.4%. The sample taken for sequencing was naive CD4+ T cells sorted from blood. Subset reported: CD45RA+ positively selected. These receptors were obtained from a man aged 25 to 40 in good health.

The V and J genes are TRBV4-3 and TRBJ2-2, with 10 bases matching TRBD2. The trim removed 3 bases at V and 4 bases at J, leaving 8 bases unmatched. Germline loops: CDR1 LGHNA, CDR2 YSLEER. This CDR3 spans 17 amino acids. In DNA form, the CDR3 reads TGCGCCAGCAGCCAGGTCGCTAGCGGGAGTAGCACCGGGGAGCTGTTTTTT. It specifies CASSQVASGSSTGELFF.

The chain joins TRBV7-2 to TRBJ1-3; D ambiguous. From germline, CDR1 is SGHTA and CDR2 FQGNSA. CDR3 length: 14 residues. The V end was cut by 3 bases, the J end by 0 bases, with 6 bases between. In nucleotides, the CDR3 is TGTGCCAGCAGCTTGGACCCCTCTGGAAACACCATATATTTT. This codes for CASSLDPSGNTIYF.

The chain combines TRBV6-4 with TRBJ2-1; D perhaps matches TRBD1 (8 bases). V was cut by 0 bases and J by 7 bases, with 16 bases left in between. Per the germline V gene, CDR1 is MRHNA and CDR2 is SNTAGT. The CDR3 runs to 16 residues. CDR3 in amino acids: CASSDSTGGERNEQFF. The CDR3 DNA sequence: TGTGCCAGCAGTGACTCTACAGGGGGGGAGAGGAATGAGCAGTTCTTC.

This chain uses TRBV9 with TRBJ2-5; TRBD1 matches at 8 bases. This CDR3 has 14 residues. V lost 1 base and J lost 4; bases outside the gene matches: 3. From germline, CDR1 is SGDLS and CDR2 YYNGEE. CDR3 sequence reads: CASSVQGAGETQYF. CDR3 coding DNA: TGTGCCAGCAGCGTACAGGGGGCGGGAGAGACCCAGTACTTC.

This chain uses TRBV28 with TRBJ2-1; 13 nucleotides agree with TRBD2. The V gene's germline CDR1 is MDHEN and CDR2 SYDVKM. This CDR3 spans 20 amino acids. The junction had 14 bases not matched to a gene; V was cut back by 2 bases and J by 4 bases. The CDR3 region is CASSLPGLAGVAGFYNEQFF. CDR3 nucleotides: TGTGCCAGCAGTTTACCTGGACTAGCGGGAGTTGCAGGCTTTTACAATGAGCAGTTCTTC.

This chain uses TRBV5-8 with TRBJ2-7; 11 bases match TRBD1. J was trimmed by 1 base and V by 4 bases; bases with no gene match: 4. The CDR3 consists of 15 residues. Germline CDR1 SGHTS, CDR2 YDEGEE. The CDR3 loop is CASSHGQGASYEQYF. For the CDR3, the DNA is TGTGCCAGCAGCCATGGACAGGGGGCTTCCTACGAGCAGTACTTC.

The chain combines TRBV7-2 with TRBJ1-5; D possibly corresponds to TRBD1 (6 bases). Germline assignment: CDR1 SGHTA and CDR2 FQGNSA. With 3 bases removed from V and 2 bases from J, the gap between germline ends came to 8 bases. This CDR3 spans 14 amino acids. The CDR3 nucleotides are TGTGCCAGCAGCTTGGGACAAGGCAATCAGCCCCAGCATTTT. It specifies CASSLGQGNQPQHF.

The chain employs TRBV7-8 and TRBJ2-3; TRBD2 agrees at 10 bases. The trim removed 4 bases at V and 4 bases at J, leaving 11 bases unmatched. The germline V gene has CDR1 SGHVS and CDR2 FQNEAQ. The CDR3 has 17 amino acids. This CDR3 is CASSSSSPGLAPDTQYF. Written as DNA, the CDR3 is TGTGCCAGCAGCTCAAGTTCCCCGGGACTAGCGCCAGATACGCAGTATTTT.

The V gene is TRBV19, the J gene TRBJ1-5; 8 bases are a match to TRBD1. The CDR3 is 16 residues long. Germline CDR1 and CDR2: LNHDA and SQIVND (reference sequence). The J segment lost 0 bases and the V segment lost 4 bases, leaving 5 bases of the junction unmatched. In nucleotides, the CDR3 is TGTGCCAGTAGTAAAGGACAGGGCCTTAGCAATCAGCCCCAGCATTTT. Translated, it gives CASSKGQGLSNQPQHF.

This chain uses TRBV7-9 with TRBJ2-1; the match to TRBD2 covers 7 bases. The V and J ends lost 7 bases and 0 bases, in that order; junction bases with no gene match: 3. The germline V gene has CDR1 SEHNR and CDR2 FQNEAQ (reference sequence). This CDR3 spans 14 amino acids. For the CDR3, the DNA is TGTGCCAGCACGGGGAGGGCCTCCTACAATGAGCAGTTCTTC. It yields the protein CASTGRASYNEQFF.

The gene calls are TRBV7-9 and TRBJ2-7, with 8 bases identical to TRBD2. Germline loops: CDR1 SEHNR, CDR2 FQNEAQ (reference sequence). V trimming: 5 bases; J trimming: 3 bases; junction bases outside the gene matches: 6. The CDR3 extends over 14 amino acids. CDR3 sequence reads: CASSDSGIRYEQYF. DNA of the CDR3: TGTGCCAGCAGCGATAGCGGGATACGCTACGAGCAGTACTTC.

The chain links TRBV9 to TRBJ2-7; 7 positions match TRBD2. The germline gives CDR1 SGDLS, CDR2 YYNGEE. This CDR3 is built from 14 residues. V was clipped by 4 bases and J by 2 bases; unmatched bases: 6. The CDR3 here is CASSKSGTTYEQYF. The CDR3 nucleotides are TGTGCCAGCAGCAAATCCGGGACTACCTACGAGCAGTACTTC. Looking up the rest from reference TRBV9 and TRBJ2-7 gives the full variable domain: DSGVTQTPKHLITATGQRVTLRCSPRSGDLSVYWYQQSLDQGLQFLIQYYNGEERAKGNILERFSAQQFPDLHSELNLSSLELGDSALYFCASSKSGTTYEQYFGPGTRLTVT.

V gene TRBV18 combines with J gene TRBJ2-7; 8 bases map to TRBD1. The CDR3 loop spans 17 amino acids. J gave up 3 bases and V 2 bases, and 12 bases lay outside the gene matches. The germline V gene encodes CDR1 KGHSH and CDR2 LQKENI. The CDR3 reads CASSPSPGTGGNYEQYF. The DNA of the CDR3 is TGTGCCAGCTCACCAAGCCCAGGGACAGGAGGAAACTACGAGCAGTACTTC.

The rearrangement uses TRBV25-1 and TRBJ1-1; D is uncertain. CDR1 is MGHDK, CDR2 SYGVNS, per germline. The CDR3 totals 13 residues. Between the trimmed V and J ends, which lost 5 bases and 3 bases, there was a span of 10 bases. The CDR3 DNA is TGTGCCAGCAGTCGGGTTTGGGACACTGAAGCTTTCTTT. Protein sequence: CASSRVWDTEAFF. The entire variable domain, with the rest obtained from reference TRBV25-1 and TRBJ1-1, is as follows: EADIYQTPRYLVIGTGKKITLECSQTMGHDKMYWYQQDPGMELHLIHYSYGVNSTEKGDLSSESTVSRIRTEHFPLTLESARPSHTSQYLCASSRVWDTEAFFGQGTRLTVV.

In nucleotides, the CDR3 is TGTGCCAGCAGTTTTGCGGGAGGGAGGACTGAGCAGTTCTTC. Translated: CASSFAGGRTEQFF. The chain combines TRBV28 with TRBJ2-1; 9 nucleotides line up with TRBD2. CDR1 is MDHEN and CDR2 is SYDVKM in the germline V gene. After removal of 3 bases from V and 9 bases from J, the junction contained 6 bases not matched to a gene. CDR3 size: 14 residues.

A remark on this clone: Other DNA variants within this sample encode the same CDR3. The genes are TRBV2 and TRBJ2-7; 9 bases are a match to TRBD1. From germline, CDR1 is SNHLY and CDR2 FYNNEI. There are 14 residues in the CDR3. Germline trimming cut 4 bases from V and 1 base from J; bases unmatched to any gene: 2. Written as DNA, the CDR3 is TGTGCCAGCAGTGGGGGGACAGGGTCCTACGAGCAGTACTTC. Translated, it gives CASSGGTGSYEQYF.

The chain couples TRBV2 to TRBJ2-5; 8 bases match TRBD1. Germline V gene lookup returns CDR1 SNHLY and CDR2 FYNNEI. The CDR3 has 14 amino acids. V lost 4 bases and J lost 7; bases outside the gene matches: 8. Here the CDR3 DNA reads TGTGCCAGCAGTGGGCAGGGGGCGAGTGTGACCCAGTACTTC. Its translation: CASSGQGASVTQYF.

A note on this clone: Other DNA sequences in the sample encode the same CDR3. The chain uses TRBV5-5 and TRBJ2-3; D unresolved. V gave up 0 bases and J gave up 0 bases, with 2 bases separating them. The CDR3 consists of 13 residues. Germline CDR1 SGHKS, CDR2 YYEKEE (reference sequence). The CDR3 sequence is CASSLGSTDTQYF. In DNA form, the CDR3 reads TGTGCCAGCAGCTTGGGAAGCACAGATACGCAGTATTTT. Drawing the rest from reference TRBV5-5 and TRBJ2-3, the complete variable domain is DAGVTQSPTHLIKTRGQQVTLRCSPISGHKSVSWYQQVLGQGPQFIFQYYEKEERGRGNFPDRFSARQFPNYSSELNVNALLLGDSALYLCASSLGSTDTQYFGPGTRLTVL.

The chain combines TRBV6-5 with TRBJ2-7; D remains ambiguous. The CDR3 has 11 residues. The germline V gene has CDR1 MNHEY and CDR2 SVGAGI. V was trimmed by 5 bases and J by 3 bases, leaving 5 bases between them. CDR3 sequence (DNA): TGTGCCAGCAGTGGCCTCTACGAGCAGTACTTC. This gives the protein CASSGLYEQYF.

The chain couples TRBV11-2 to TRBJ2-7; D is undetermined. CDR3 length equals 14 residues. Germline assignment: CDR1 SGHAT and CDR2 FQNNGV. V was shortened by 0 bases and J by 4 bases, with 10 bases between the two germline ends. The chain's CDR3 is CASSLDGGEYEQYF. The CDR3 DNA reads TGTGCCAGCAGCTTAGACGGTGGGGAATACGAGCAGTACTTC.

This chain uses TRBV27 with TRBJ1-2; 8 nucleotides align to TRBD1. CDR1 MNHEY and CDR2 SMNVEV come from the germline V gene (reference sequence). The CDR3 has 17 residues. The V and J ends lost 3 bases and 3 bases, in that order; junction bases with no gene match: 12. The CDR3 reads CASSFRPGGLGHYGYTF. Here the CDR3 DNA reads TGTGCCAGCAGTTTTCGGCCAGGGGGCCTTGGTCACTATGGCTACACCTTC.

The chain joins TRBV5-5 to TRBJ2-2; 9 bases map to TRBD2. V was clipped by 4 bases and J by 6 bases; unmatched bases: 10. This CDR3 contains 16 residues. Germline values: CDR1 SGHKS, CDR2 YYEKEE (reference sequence). The CDR3 is CASSALGSGSPGELFF. The CDR3 DNA sequence: TGTGCCAGCAGCGCCCTTGGTAGCGGGAGCCCCGGGGAGCTGTTTTTT.

This sequence joins TRBV6-6 and TRBJ2-5; perhaps D is TRBD1 or TRBD2 (7 bases each). Germline V gives CDR1 MNHNY, CDR2 SVGAGI (reference sequence). Trimming pared 2 bases from V and 5 bases from J, leaving 18 bases between. The CDR3 has 16 residues. CDR3 DNA sequence: TGTGCCAGCAGTTACCCTTCCAGGGGGGGGAGTGAGACCCAGTACTTC. Translation gives CASSYPSRGGSETQYF.

The rearrangement links TRBV15 to TRBJ1-2; a possible D gene is TRBD1 (5 bases). The length of the CDR3 is 14 residues. V lost 4 bases to trimming and J lost 8 bases, with 17 bases between them. Germline CDR1 is LNHNV and CDR2 is YYDKDF (reference sequence). The CDR3 region has the DNA TGTGCCACCAGCAACAGTGGCCAGGGAGGAGGCTACACCTTC. This translates into CATSNSGQGGGYTF.

This sequence joins TRBV27 and TRBJ2-1; possible D gene TRBD2, 5 bases. Germline V CDR1 and CDR2: MNHEY, SMNVEV (reference sequence). CDR3 length: 15 amino acids. The germline V and J ends were trimmed by 3 bases and 4 bases, with 13 bases remaining between them. The CDR3 DNA follows: TGTGCCAGCAGTTTCGTAGCGATGGTTTACAATGAGCAGTTCTTC. This sequence encodes CASSFVAMVYNEQFF.